These 9 T cell receptor beta chains were all obtained from the same sample, sequenced in a study of metastatic and nonmetastatic thyroid tumors. TCRdb re-called the PCR reads via MiXCR. Here the sample spans roughly 32,000 clones, 7.4% being singletons. Before thyroid surgery, none of the patients had received any treatment. Specimen: blood. Receptors originate from a female donor with papillary thyroid cancer or a benign thyroid nodule (not recorded which). Some clones in this sample may be carry-over from other donors' samples.

This clone was picked up many times. The rearrangement joins TRBV11-2 to TRBJ1-1; D unclear. Trimming removed 6 bases at V and 1 base at J, with 18 bases between. Germline V gene sequence: CDR1 SGHAT, CDR2 FQNNGV. The CDR3 loop spans 16 amino acids. In DNA form, the CDR3 reads TGTGCCAGCAGATTGGACCCAATGCTTTGGAACACTGAAGCTTTCTTT. It encodes CASRLDPMLWNTEAFF. The full variable domain, its missing parts supplied by reference TRBV11-2 and TRBJ1-1, is EAGVAQSPRYKIIEKRQSVAFWCNPISGHATLYWYQQILGQGPKLLIQFQNNGVVDDSQLPKDRFSAERLKGVDSTLKIQPAKLEDSAVYLCASRLDPMLWNTEAFFGQGTRLTVV.

This clone was counted at least ten times. This chain connects TRBV10-2 to TRBJ1-2, with D possibly being TRBD1 (6 bases). V was shortened by 6 bases and J by 2 bases, with 13 bases between the two germline ends. CDR3 length equals 14 residues. Germline V lookup: CDR1 WSHSY, CDR2 SAAADI. The CDR3 DNA sequence: TGCGCCAGCAGGGCCGGACAGCTAAACTATGGCTACACCTTC. This translates into CASRAGQLNYGYTF.

This clone was seen many times. The rearrangement joins TRBV12-3 or TRBV12-4 to TRBJ2-7; 9 bases match TRBD2. This CDR3 is built from 17 residues. V gave up 5 bases and J gave up 3 bases; unmatched junction bases: 14. CDR3 protein: CASSPPPGAGGDYEQYF. The CDR3 nucleotides read TGTGCCAGCAGTCCCCCTCCCGGAGCGGGGGGTGACTACGAGCAGTACTTC.

On this clone: This may stem from a read error, because a much larger clone lies one nucleotide away. Other DNA variants within this sample encode the same CDR3. This rearrangement joins TRBV10-3 to TRBJ2-7; D is undetermined. CDR1 and CDR2 from the germline V gene are ENHRY and SYGVKD. The CDR3 runs to 16 residues. Trimming took off 3 bases at V and 0 bases at J, with 15 bases between the two ends. CDR3 region: CAISDSGAVASYEQYF. CDR3 sequence (DNA): TGTGCCATCAGTGATTCAGGTGCCGTAGCCTCCTACGAGCAGTACTTC.

This clone was detected ten times or more. The chain uses TRBV28 and TRBJ2-7; maybe TRBD1 (6 bases). Trimming shortened V by 8 bases and J by 4 bases, and 12 bases separated the two germline ends. The CDR3 extends over 12 amino acids. CDR1 and CDR2 (germline): MDHEN, SYDVKM. The CDR3 nucleotides read TGTGCCAGCGAGAGGGGACATTACGAGCAGTACTTC. This translates into CASERGHYEQYF.

This clone was counted ten times or more. The V call is TRBV19, the J call TRBJ1-5; D unresolved. CDR3 size: 14 residues. Between the trimmed V and J ends, which lost 0 bases and 9 bases, there was a span of 12 bases. Germline CDR1 is LNHDA and CDR2 is SQIVND (reference sequence). CDR3 loop: CASSIDGLYTPQHF. As DNA, the CDR3 is TGTGCCAGTAGTATAGATGGACTTTATACGCCCCAGCATTTT.

On this clone itself: A much bigger clone sits one base away, suggesting this may be a read error. This same CDR3 is encoded by further DNA sequences in the sample. The rearrangement joins TRBV5-1 to TRBJ1-1; D gene uncertain. Germline V gives CDR1 SGHRS, CDR2 YFSETQ. V lost 4 bases and J 2 bases, leaving 12 bases between the germline ends. The CDR3 has 14 amino acids. The CDR3 spells CASSLDASNTEAFF. Here the CDR3 DNA reads TGCGCCAGCAGCCTCGACGCCTCTAACACTGAAGCTTTCTTT.

This clone was detected ten times or more. V is TRBV15 and J is TRBJ1-2; the D is unclear. The germline CDR1 and CDR2 sequences are LNHNV and YYDKDF (reference sequence). Trimming cost V 3 bases and J 9 bases, with 11 bases left between them. The CDR3 totals 12 residues. CDR3 residues: CATSREGRRYTF. DNA of the CDR3: TGTGCCACCAGCAGGGAGGGTCGCCGCTACACCTTC.

This clone was recorded many times. The chain uses TRBV30 and TRBJ1-2; the D is unclear. Trimming left V 0 bases short and J 5 bases short, with 19 bases between. CDR3 length equals 16 residues. The germline V gene encodes CDR1 GTSNPN and CDR2 SVGIG (reference sequence). The CDR3: CAWSVGSQSPWYGYTF. CDR3 nucleotide sequence: TGTGCCTGGAGTGTAGGCAGCCAAAGTCCTTGGTATGGCTACACCTTC.